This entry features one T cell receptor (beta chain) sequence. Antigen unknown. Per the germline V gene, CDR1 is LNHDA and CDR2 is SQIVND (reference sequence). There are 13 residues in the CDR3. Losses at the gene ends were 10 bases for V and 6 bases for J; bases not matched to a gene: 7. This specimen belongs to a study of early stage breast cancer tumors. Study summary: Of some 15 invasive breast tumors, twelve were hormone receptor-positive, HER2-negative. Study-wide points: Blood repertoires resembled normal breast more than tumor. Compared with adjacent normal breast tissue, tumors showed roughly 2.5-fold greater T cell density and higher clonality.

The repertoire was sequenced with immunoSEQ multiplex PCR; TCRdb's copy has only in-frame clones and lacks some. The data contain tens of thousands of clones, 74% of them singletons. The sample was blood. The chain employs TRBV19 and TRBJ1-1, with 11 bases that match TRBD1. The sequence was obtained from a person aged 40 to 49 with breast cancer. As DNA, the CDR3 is TGTGCCACTGGACAGGGGGCGGGGGCTGAAGCTTTCTTT. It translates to CATGQGAGAEAFF.